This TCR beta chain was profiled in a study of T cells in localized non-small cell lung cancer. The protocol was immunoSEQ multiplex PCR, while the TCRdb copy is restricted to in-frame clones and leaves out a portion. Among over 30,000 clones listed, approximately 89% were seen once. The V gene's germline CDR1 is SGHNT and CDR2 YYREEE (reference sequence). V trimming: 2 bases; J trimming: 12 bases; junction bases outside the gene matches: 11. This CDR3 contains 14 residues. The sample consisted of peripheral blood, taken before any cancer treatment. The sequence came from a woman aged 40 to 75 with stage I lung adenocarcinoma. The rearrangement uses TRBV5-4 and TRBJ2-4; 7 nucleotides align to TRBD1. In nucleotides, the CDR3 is TGTGCCAGCAGCTTTTCTACAGGGGAGACCCCTCAGTACTTC. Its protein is CASSFSTGETPQYF. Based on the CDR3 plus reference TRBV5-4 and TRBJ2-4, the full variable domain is ETGVTQSPTHLIKTRGQQVTLRCSSQSGHNTVSWYQQALGQGPQFIFQYYREEENGRGNFPPRFSGLQFPNYSSELNVNALELDDSALYLCASSFSTGETPQYFGAGTRLSVL.